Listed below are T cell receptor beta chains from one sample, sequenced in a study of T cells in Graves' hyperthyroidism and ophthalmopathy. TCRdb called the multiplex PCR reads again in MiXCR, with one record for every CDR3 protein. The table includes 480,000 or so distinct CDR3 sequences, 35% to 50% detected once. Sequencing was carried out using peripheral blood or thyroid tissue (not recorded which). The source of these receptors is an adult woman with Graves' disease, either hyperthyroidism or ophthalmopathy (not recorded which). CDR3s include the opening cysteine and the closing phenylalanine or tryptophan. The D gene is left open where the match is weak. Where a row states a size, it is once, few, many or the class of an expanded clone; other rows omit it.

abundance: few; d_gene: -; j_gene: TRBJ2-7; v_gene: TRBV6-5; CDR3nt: TGTGCCACCAGTGATCTCGAAAATACCGGGGAGCAGTACTTC; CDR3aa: CATSDLENTGEQYF
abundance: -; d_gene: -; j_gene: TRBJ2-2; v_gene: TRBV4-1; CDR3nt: TGCGCCAGCAGCCAAGATCTTCGAGTCGGGGAGCTGTTTTTT; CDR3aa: CASSQDLRVGELFF
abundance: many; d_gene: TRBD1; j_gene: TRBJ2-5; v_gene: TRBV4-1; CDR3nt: TGCGCCAGCAGCCATCTGACAGGGGAAGAGACCCAGTACTTC; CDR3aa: CASSHLTGEETQYF
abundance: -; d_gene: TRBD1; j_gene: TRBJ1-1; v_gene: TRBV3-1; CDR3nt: TGTGCCAGCAATTCCGCAGGGGGGACTGAAGCTTTCTTT; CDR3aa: CASNSAGGTEAFF
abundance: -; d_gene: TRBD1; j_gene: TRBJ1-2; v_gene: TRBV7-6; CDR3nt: TGTGCCAGCAGCTTACTTAGGACAGGGAAGAGAAACTATGGCTACACCTTC; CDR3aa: CASSLLRTGKRNYGYTF
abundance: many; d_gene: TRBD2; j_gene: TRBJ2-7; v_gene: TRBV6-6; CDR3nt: TGTGCCAGCAGGCCTAGCGGGGAAGCCTACGAGCAGTACTTC; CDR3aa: CASRPSGEAYEQYF
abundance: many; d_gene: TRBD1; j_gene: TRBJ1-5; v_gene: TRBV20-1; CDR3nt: TGCAGTGCTAGAGATTCGGGACAGGGCGGGAATCAGCCCCAGCATTTT; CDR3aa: CSARDSGQGGNQPQHF
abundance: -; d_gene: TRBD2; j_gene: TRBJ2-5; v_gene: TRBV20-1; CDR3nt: TGCAGTGCTAGAGATCTGGGACTAGCCGGAGAGACCCAGTACTTC; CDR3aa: CSARDLGLAGETQYF
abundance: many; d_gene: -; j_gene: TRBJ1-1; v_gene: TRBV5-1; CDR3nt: TGCGCCAGCAGCCCCGACAGTCATTCCACTGAAGCTTTCTTT; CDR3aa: CASSPDSHSTEAFF
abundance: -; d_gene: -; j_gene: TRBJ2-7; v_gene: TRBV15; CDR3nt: TGTGCCACCAGCAGAGATCCGGGCATCTCCTACGAGCAGTACTTC; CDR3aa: CATSRDPGISYEQYF
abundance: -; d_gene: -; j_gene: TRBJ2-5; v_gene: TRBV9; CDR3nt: TGTGCCAGCAGCGTTGGGACAATCCAAGAGACCCAGTACTTC; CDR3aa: CASSVGTIQETQYF
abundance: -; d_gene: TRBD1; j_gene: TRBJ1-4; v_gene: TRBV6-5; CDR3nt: TGTGCCAGCAGTGTCAACAGGGGCGGCAATGAAAAACTGTTTTTT; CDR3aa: CASSVNRGGNEKLFF
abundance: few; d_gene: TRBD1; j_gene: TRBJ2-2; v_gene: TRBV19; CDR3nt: TGTGCCAGTAGGTTGGACAGGGTTTATGCCGGGGAGCTGTTTTTT; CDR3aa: CASRLDRVYAGELFF
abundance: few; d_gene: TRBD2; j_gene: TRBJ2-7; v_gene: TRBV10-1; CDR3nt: TGCGCCAGCAGTCATGGGACTAGCGGACCGAACTACGAGCAGTACTTC; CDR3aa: CASSHGTSGPNYEQYF
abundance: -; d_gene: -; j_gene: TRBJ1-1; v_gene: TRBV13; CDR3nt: TGTGCCAGCAGCTTAGGGGGATCGTACACTGAAGCTTTCTTT; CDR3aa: CASSLGGSYTEAFF
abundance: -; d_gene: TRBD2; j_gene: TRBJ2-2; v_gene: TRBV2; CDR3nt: TGTGCCAGCAGCCTATTGGGGACTAGGGCCACCGGGGAGCTGTTTTTT; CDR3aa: CASSLLGTRATGELFF
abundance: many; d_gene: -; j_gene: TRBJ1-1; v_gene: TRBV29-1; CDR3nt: TGCAGCGGTGGAGACCCAATGAACACTGAAGCTTTCTTT; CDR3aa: CSGGDPMNTEAFF
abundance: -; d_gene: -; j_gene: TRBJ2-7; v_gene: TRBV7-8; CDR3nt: TGTGCCAGCAGCCCGGGACACCGCGGGCTCGAGCAGTACTTC; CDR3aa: CASSPGHRGLEQYF
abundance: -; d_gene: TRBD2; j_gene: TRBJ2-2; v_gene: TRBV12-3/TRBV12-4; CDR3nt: TGTGCCAGCAGTTTTTCCGGGAGGTACACCGGGGAGCTGTTTTTT; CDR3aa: CASSFSGRYTGELFF
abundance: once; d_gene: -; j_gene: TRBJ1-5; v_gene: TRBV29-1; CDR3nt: TGCAGCGTAGTGAGGGGGAGCAATCAGCCCCAGCATTTT; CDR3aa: CSVVRGSNQPQHF
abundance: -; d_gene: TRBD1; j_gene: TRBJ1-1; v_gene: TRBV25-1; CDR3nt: TGTGCCAGCAGGCTAGGGGGCGCGTACATTGAAGCTTTCTTT; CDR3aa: CASRLGGAYIEAFF
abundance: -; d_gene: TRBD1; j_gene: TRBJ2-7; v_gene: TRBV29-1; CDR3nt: TGCAGCGCCGGGACAGGGTCCTACGAGCAGTACTTC; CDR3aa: CSAGTGSYEQYF
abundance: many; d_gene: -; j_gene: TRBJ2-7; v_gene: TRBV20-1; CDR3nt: TGCAGTGCTAGAGGAGCCTTCCCCTACGAGCAGTACTTC; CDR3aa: CSARGAFPYEQYF
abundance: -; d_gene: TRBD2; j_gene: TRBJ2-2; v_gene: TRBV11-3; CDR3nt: TGTGCCAGCAGCTTGGCGGTAGCGGGGAACACCGGGGAGCTGTTTTTT; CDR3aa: CASSLAVAGNTGELFF
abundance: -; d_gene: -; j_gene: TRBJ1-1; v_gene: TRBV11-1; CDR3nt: TGTGCCAGCAGCCAACTAGTAGGGAGCAGAGTGAACACTGAAGCTTTCTTT; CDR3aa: CASSQLVGSRVNTEAFF
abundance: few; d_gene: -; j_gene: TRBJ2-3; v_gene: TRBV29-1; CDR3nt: TGCAGCGTTGAGGCTAGCGGCACAGATACGCAGTATTTT; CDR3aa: CSVEASGTDTQYF
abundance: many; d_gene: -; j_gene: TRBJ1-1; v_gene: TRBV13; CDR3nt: TGTGCCAGCAGCCCCTACTTTGGGCGGACTGAAGCTTTCTTT; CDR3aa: CASSPYFGRTEAFF
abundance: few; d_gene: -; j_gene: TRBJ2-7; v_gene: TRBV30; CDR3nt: TGTGCCTGTTCGTCCGCGTACGAGCAGTACTTC; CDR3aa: CACSSAYEQYF
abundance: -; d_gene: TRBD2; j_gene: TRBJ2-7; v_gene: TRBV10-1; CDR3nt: TGCGCCAGCAGTGCAGACCCTAGCGGAGGATACGAGCAGTACTTC; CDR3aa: CASSADPSGGYEQYF
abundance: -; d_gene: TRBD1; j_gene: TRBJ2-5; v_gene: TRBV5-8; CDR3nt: TGTGCCAGCAGCCCGGACAGGGAAGTAAAGACCCAGTACTTC; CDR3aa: CASSPDREVKTQYF
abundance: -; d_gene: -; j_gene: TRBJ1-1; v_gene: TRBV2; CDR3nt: TGTGCCAGCAGTGAAGGAGCGGGGACTGAAGCTTTCTTT; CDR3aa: CASSEGAGTEAFF
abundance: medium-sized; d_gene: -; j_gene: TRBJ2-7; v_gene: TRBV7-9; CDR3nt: TGTGCCAGCAGCTCTGACGGGGGTTCGTTTACCTACGAGCAGTACTTC; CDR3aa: CASSSDGGSFTYEQYF
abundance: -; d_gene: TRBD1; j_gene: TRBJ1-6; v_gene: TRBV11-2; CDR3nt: TGTGCCAGCAGCTTAGGGTACAGGGGCCCTTCACCCCTCCACTTT; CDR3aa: CASSLGYRGPSPLHF
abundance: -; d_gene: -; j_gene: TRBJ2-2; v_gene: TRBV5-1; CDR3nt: TGCGCCAGCAGCTCCCTCGGCGGGAATCGGACCGGGGAGCTGTTTTTT; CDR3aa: CASSSLGGNRTGELFF
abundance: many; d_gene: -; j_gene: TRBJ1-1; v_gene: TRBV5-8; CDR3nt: TGTGCCAGCAGCTTGGCCTCGGGGGAAGGAACTGAAGCTTTCTTT; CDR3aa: CASSLASGEGTEAFF
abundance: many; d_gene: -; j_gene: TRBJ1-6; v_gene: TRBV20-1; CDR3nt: TGCAGTGCTAGGATTCAACCAGGGGCCGATAATTCACCCCTCCACTTT; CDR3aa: CSARIQPGADNSPLHF
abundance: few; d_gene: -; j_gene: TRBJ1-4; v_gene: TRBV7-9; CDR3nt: TGTGCCAGCAGCCCCTCAGTTGCAACTAATGAAAAACTGTTTTTT; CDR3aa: CASSPSVATNEKLFF
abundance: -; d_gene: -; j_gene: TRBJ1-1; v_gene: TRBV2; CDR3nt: TGTGCCAGCAGCTTAGGAGGGTTCGCGAACACTGAAGCTTTCTTT; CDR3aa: CASSLGGFANTEAFF
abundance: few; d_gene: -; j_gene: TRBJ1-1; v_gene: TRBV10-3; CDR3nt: TGTGCCATCAGTGGGGCGGGGGACACTGAAGCTTTCTTT; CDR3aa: CAISGAGDTEAFF
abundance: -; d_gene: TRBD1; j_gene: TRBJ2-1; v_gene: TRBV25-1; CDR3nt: TGTGCCAGCACCCTTGGGACAGGCGGTGAGCAGTTCTTC; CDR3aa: CASTLGTGGEQFF
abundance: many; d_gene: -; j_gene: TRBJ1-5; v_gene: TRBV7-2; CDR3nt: TGTGCCAGCAGCATACCGGGACAGCCCCAGCATTTT; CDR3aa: CASSIPGQPQHF